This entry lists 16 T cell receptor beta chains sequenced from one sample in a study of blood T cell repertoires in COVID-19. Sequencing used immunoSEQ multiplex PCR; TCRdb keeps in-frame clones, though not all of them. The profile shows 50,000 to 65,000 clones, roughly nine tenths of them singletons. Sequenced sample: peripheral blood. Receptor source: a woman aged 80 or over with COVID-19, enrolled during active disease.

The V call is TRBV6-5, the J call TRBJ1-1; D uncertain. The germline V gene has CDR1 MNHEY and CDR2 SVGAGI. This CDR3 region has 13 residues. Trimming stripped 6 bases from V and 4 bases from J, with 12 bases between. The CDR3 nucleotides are TGTGCCAGCAGCTCCTCCGTCCCCACTGAAGCTTTCTTT. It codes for CASSSSVPTEAFF.

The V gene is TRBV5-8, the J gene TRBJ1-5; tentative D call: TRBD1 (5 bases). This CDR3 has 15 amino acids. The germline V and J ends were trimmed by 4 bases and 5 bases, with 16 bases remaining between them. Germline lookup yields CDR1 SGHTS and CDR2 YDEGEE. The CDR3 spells CASSPPGTGDQPQHF. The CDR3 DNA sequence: TGTGCCAGCAGCCCACCCGGGACGGGGGATCAGCCCCAGCATTTT.

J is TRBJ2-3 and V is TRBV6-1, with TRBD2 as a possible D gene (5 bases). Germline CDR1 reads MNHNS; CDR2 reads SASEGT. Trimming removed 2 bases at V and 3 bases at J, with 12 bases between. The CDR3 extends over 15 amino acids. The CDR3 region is CASSERTLRTDTQYF. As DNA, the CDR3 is TGTGCCAGCAGTGAAAGGACTTTACGAACAGATACGCAGTATTTT.

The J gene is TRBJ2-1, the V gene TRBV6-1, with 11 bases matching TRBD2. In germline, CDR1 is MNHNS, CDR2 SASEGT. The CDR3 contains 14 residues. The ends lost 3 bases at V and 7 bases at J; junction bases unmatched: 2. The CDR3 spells CASSELAGGNEQFF. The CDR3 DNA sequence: TGTGCCAGCAGTGAGTTAGCGGGGGGGAATGAGCAGTTCTTC.

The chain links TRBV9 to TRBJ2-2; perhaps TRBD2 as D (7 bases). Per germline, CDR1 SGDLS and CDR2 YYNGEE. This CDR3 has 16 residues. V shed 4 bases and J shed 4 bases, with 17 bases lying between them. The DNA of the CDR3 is TGTGCCAGCAGCCGAGTGGGGGGGGCGGCCACCGGGGAGCTGTTTTTT. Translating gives CASSRVGGAATGELFF.

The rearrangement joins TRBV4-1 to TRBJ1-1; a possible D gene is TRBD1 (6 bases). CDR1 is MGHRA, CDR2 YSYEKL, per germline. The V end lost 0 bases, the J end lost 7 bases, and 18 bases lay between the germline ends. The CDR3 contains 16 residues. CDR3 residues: CASSQDIGRGSLEAFF. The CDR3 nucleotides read TGCGCCAGCAGCCAAGATATTGGCAGGGGTAGCCTTGAAGCTTTCTTT.

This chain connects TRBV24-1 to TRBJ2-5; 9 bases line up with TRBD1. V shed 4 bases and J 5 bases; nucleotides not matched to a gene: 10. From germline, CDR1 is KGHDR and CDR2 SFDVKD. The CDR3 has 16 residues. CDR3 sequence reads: CATSDPRQGVGETQYF. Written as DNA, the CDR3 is TGTGCCACCAGTGACCCGAGACAGGGGGTAGGGGAGACCCAGTACTTC.

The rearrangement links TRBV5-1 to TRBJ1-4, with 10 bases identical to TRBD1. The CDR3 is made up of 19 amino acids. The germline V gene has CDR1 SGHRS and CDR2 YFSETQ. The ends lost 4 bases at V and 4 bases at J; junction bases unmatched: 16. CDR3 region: CASSLGGKVDRGRNEKLFF. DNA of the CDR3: TGCGCCAGCAGCCTTGGCGGCAAGGTTGACAGGGGGCGTAATGAAAAACTGTTTTTT.

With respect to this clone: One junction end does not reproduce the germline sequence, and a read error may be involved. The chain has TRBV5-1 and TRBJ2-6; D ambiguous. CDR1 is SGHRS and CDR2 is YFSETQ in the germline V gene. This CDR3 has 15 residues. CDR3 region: CASRLTVSGANVLTF. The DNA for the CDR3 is TGCGCCAGCCGCTTAACAGTCTCTGGGGCCAACGTCCTGACTTTC.

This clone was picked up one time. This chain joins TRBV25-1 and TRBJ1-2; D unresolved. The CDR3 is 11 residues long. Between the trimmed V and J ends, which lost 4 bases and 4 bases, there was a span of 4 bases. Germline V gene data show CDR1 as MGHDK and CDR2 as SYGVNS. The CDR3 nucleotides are TGTGCCAGCAGTGGAGGCTATGGCTACACCTTC. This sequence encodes CASSGGYGYTF.

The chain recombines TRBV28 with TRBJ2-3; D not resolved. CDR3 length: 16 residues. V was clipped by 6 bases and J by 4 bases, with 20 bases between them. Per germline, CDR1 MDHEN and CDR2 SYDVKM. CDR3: CASSHPNTVSADTQYF. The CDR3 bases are TGTGCCAGCAGCCACCCCAACACAGTCTCAGCAGATACGCAGTATTTT.

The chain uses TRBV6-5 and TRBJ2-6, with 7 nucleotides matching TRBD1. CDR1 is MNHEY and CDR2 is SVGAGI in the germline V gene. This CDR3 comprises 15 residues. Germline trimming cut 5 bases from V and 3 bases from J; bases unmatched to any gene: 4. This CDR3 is CASSTQGVGANVLTF. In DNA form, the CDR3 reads TGTGCCAGCAGTACCCAGGGGGTTGGGGCCAACGTCCTGACTTTC.

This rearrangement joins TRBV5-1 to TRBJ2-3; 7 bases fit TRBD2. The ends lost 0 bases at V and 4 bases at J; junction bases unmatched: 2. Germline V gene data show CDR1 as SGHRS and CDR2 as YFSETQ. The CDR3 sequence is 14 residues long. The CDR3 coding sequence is TGCGCCAGCAGCTTGGCGGGGAGGGCAGATACGCAGTATTTT. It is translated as CASSLAGRADTQYF.

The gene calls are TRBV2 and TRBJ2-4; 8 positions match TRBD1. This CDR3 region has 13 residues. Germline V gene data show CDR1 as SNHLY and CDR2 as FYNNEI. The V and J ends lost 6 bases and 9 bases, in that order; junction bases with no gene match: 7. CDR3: CASSPTGDGIQYF. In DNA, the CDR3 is TGTGCCAGCAGCCCGACAGGGGATGGCATTCAGTACTTC.

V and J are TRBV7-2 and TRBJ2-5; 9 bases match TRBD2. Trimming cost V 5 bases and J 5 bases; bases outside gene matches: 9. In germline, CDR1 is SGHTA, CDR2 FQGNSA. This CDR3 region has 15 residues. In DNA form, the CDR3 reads TGTGCCAGCAGCGGCCGTAGCGGGGGCGGCGAGACCCAGTACTTC. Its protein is CASSGRSGGGETQYF.

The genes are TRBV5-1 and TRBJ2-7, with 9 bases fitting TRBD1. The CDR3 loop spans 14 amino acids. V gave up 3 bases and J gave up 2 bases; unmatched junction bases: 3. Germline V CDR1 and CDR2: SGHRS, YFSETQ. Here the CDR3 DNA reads TGCGCCAGCAGCTACGGGACAGGGACCTACGAGCAGTACTTC. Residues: CASSYGTGTYEQYF.